A selection of T cell receptor beta chains follows, all from one sample in a study of blood T cells in healthy people across ages. MiXCR, applied by TCRdb to the 5' RACE reads, yields one record per CDR3 protein. The sample consists of some 750,000 distinct CDR3 sequences, about 24% of them appearing once. The sequenced sample consisted of blood. These receptor sequences come from a man in his 70s in good health. The CDR3 runs from the conserved cysteine through the conserved F or W. D genes are given only for firm matches.

d_call: .
v_call: TRBV20-1
j_call: TRBJ2-1
cdr3_aa: CSASSGANEYNEQFF

d_call: .
v_call: TRBV15
j_call: TRBJ2-3
cdr3_aa: CATSRRKTSESTDTQYF

d_call: .
v_call: TRBV20-1
j_call: TRBJ2-6
cdr3_aa: CSARDRVSGANVPTF

d_call: .
v_call: TRBV27
j_call: TRBJ1-1
cdr3_aa: CAGSWDKNTEAFF

d_call: .
v_call: TRBV12-3/TRBV12-4
j_call: TRBJ1-2
cdr3_aa: CASNQQGGYTF

d_call: .
v_call: TRBV29-1
j_call: TRBJ2-2
cdr3_aa: CSVERVTTGELFF

d_call: .
v_call: TRBV6-5
j_call: TRBJ2-5
cdr3_aa: CATRSGGEETQYF

d_call: TRBD2
v_call: TRBV7-8
j_call: TRBJ2-1
cdr3_aa: CASSLWRAGGYNEQFF

d_call: TRBD1
v_call: TRBV19
j_call: TRBJ2-7
cdr3_aa: CASSGQGGYEQYF

d_call: .
v_call: TRBV7-9
j_call: TRBJ1-2
cdr3_aa: CASSLVGVWRGYTF

d_call: .
v_call: TRBV20-1
j_call: TRBJ1-1
cdr3_aa: CSASTLSEAFF

d_call: TRBD2
v_call: TRBV5-1
j_call: TRBJ2-5
cdr3_aa: CASSVTSGKWETQYF

d_call: .
v_call: TRBV20-1
j_call: TRBJ1-1
cdr3_aa: CSAGGTSNTEAFF

d_call: .
v_call: TRBV6-2/TRBV6-3
j_call: TRBJ2-5
cdr3_aa: CASTAVRYQETQYF

d_call: .
v_call: TRBV7-2
j_call: TRBJ2-2
cdr3_aa: CASSSRRGGTGELFF

d_call: TRBD2
v_call: TRBV3-1
j_call: TRBJ2-1
cdr3_aa: CASRQLAGDYNEQFF

d_call: TRBD1
v_call: TRBV6-1
j_call: TRBJ2-2
cdr3_aa: CASRPLGSGGWTGELFF

d_call: TRBD2
v_call: TRBV20-1
j_call: TRBJ2-7
cdr3_aa: CSARGAERGDYEQYF

d_call: .
v_call: TRBV10-3
j_call: TRBJ1-1
cdr3_aa: CAASLAGNTEAFF

d_call: TRBD1
v_call: TRBV7-8
j_call: TRBJ1-2
cdr3_aa: CASSLSPLWDSYRRNYGYTF

d_call: TRBD2
v_call: TRBV5-1
j_call: .
cdr3_aa: CASSFTSGGANNEQFF

d_call: TRBD1
v_call: TRBV20-1
j_call: TRBJ1-5
cdr3_aa: CSASRTTGSNQPQHF

d_call: .
v_call: TRBV29-1
j_call: TRBJ1-5
cdr3_aa: CSVGEADQPQHF

d_call: .
v_call: TRBV6-5
j_call: TRBJ2-2
cdr3_aa: CASTLGAVNTGELFF

d_call: TRBD2
v_call: TRBV5-1
j_call: TRBJ2-5
cdr3_aa: CASSLGTSGSHETQYF

d_call: .
v_call: TRBV20-1
j_call: TRBJ2-1
cdr3_aa: CSALGTRTYNEQFF

d_call: .
v_call: TRBV5-5
j_call: TRBJ2-3
cdr3_aa: CASSSGIDTQYF

d_call: TRBD1
v_call: TRBV7-2
j_call: .
cdr3_aa: CASSLLRTGVRNEQFF

d_call: .
v_call: TRBV7-2
j_call: TRBJ2-5
cdr3_aa: CASSKAGIEKGGTQYF

d_call: TRBD2
v_call: TRBV4-2
j_call: TRBJ2-3
cdr3_aa: CASSQDSSGTRIQIDTQYF

d_call: .
v_call: TRBV28
j_call: TRBJ1-5
cdr3_aa: CASNRGGGFQPQHF

d_call: TRBD1
v_call: TRBV10-3
j_call: TRBJ1-1
cdr3_aa: CAMRQGQPGSTEAFF

d_call: .
v_call: TRBV9
j_call: TRBJ2-5
cdr3_aa: CASSVQDQETQYF

d_call: .
v_call: TRBV13
j_call: TRBJ2-5
cdr3_aa: CASSLVQGANLVTQYF

d_call: .
v_call: TRBV20-1
j_call: TRBJ2-2
cdr3_aa: CSARGQGEPGELFF

d_call: TRBD1
v_call: TRBV5-1
j_call: TRBJ1-2
cdr3_aa: CASSHPGQGPSNYGYTF

d_call: TRBD2
v_call: TRBV12-3/TRBV12-4
j_call: TRBJ2-3
cdr3_aa: CASTQGLAGADTEYF

d_call: .
v_call: TRBV14
j_call: .
cdr3_aa: CASKPLGWQGIDEQFF

d_call: .
v_call: TRBV12-3/TRBV12-4
j_call: .
cdr3_aa: CASSPSRGAYNEQFF

d_call: TRBD2
v_call: TRBV12-3/TRBV12-4
j_call: TRBJ2-4
cdr3_aa: CASSLRGVAKNIQYF

d_call: TRBD2
v_call: TRBV3-1
j_call: TRBJ2-1
cdr3_aa: CASSQAFKRENNEQFF

d_call: .
v_call: TRBV20-1
j_call: TRBJ2-4
cdr3_aa: CSARDSAGINIQYF

d_call: TRBD1
v_call: TRBV6-1
j_call: TRBJ1-1
cdr3_aa: CASSRGQGVMNTEAFF

d_call: TRBD2
v_call: TRBV5-8
j_call: TRBJ2-3
cdr3_aa: CASSLRGGKTDTQYF

d_call: .
v_call: TRBV20-1
j_call: TRBJ1-1
cdr3_aa: CSASLPGGGTEAFF

d_call: TRBD1
v_call: TRBV5-1
j_call: TRBJ1-1
cdr3_aa: CASSWDRGATEAFF

d_call: .
v_call: TRBV27
j_call: TRBJ2-5
cdr3_aa: CASSLSGVGTQYF

d_call: .
v_call: TRBV7-8
j_call: .
cdr3_aa: CASSLDIQGYEQYF

d_call: .
v_call: TRBV21-1
j_call: TRBJ1-2
cdr3_aa: CASSNRDSWVYYGYTF

d_call: .
v_call: TRBV12-3/TRBV12-4
j_call: TRBJ2-1
cdr3_aa: CASSFLQGYNEQFF

d_call: .
v_call: TRBV29-1
j_call: TRBJ1-3
cdr3_aa: CSAAPSNSGNTIYF

d_call: .
v_call: TRBV3-1
j_call: TRBJ1-4
cdr3_aa: CASSQGSGSTNEKLFF

d_call: TRBD1
v_call: TRBV12-3/TRBV12-4
j_call: TRBJ1-5
cdr3_aa: CASRGTGGGHQPQHF

d_call: TRBD2
v_call: TRBV11-2
j_call: .
cdr3_aa: CASSAQRAGASEQFF